In this sample, the clone carrying this T cell receptor beta chain turned up a few times. Its antigen is unidentified. These data come from a study of beta chain features in type 1 diabetes. Study in general: Healthy donors resembled patients in age, gender and cell yields. Study-level findings and limits: The study found moderately but significantly shorter TCRB CDR3s in all four CD4+ subsets of Type 1 diabetes patients. Over-representation of high TCR-expressing cells was a possible consequence of cDNA sequencing. In comparison with healthy donors, patients had naive, central memory and Treg TCRB repertoires that appeared more similar.

Every bit of the isolated RNA underwent reverse transcription, so sequencing read expressed TCRB transcripts. Profiling relied on immunoSEQ multiplex PCR, and the TCRdb table lists in-frame clones only, not all of them. The profile covers over 500,000 clones, with less than 20% appearing a single time and approximately 0.087% taken by the ten largest. This receptor was identified in a man between 18 and 35 years old in good health. The source material was naive CD4+ T cells from blood.

CDR3 sequence: CASSLPGLGETDTQYF. In DNA form, the CDR3 reads TGCGCCAGCAGCTTGCCGGGACTGGGGGAAACAGATACGCAGTATTTT. This chain links TRBV5-1 with TRBJ2-3; a weak D match, TRBD2 (6 bases). This CDR3 spans 16 amino acids. Germline V lookup: CDR1 SGHRS, CDR2 YFSETQ. The V end lost 1 base, the J end lost 3 bases, and 15 bases lay between the germline ends.